One sample yielded the 21 T cell receptor beta chains listed below, sequenced in a study of blood T cells in healthy people across ages. Using a J-beta primer mix together with a sample-barcoded 5' primer, a second PCR was run for about 7 to 12 cycles. Via MiXCR, TCRdb re-called the 5' RACE reads, giving one row per CDR3 protein. The data show around 1,600,000 distinct CDR3 sequences, with roughly 43% seen just once and approximately 4% held by the top ten. Sequenced sample: blood. The origin of the receptors is a woman aged 18-29 years in good health.

This clonotype turned up a few times. J is TRBJ2-7 and V is TRBV5-1; 11 nucleotides agree with TRBD2. CDR1 SGHRS and CDR2 YFSETQ come from the germline V gene. CDR3 length equals 16 residues. V shed 4 bases and J 2 bases; nucleotides not matched to a gene: 8. The CDR3 spells CASSLRGTSGPYEQYF. The CDR3 DNA follows: TGCGCCAGCAGCCTCCGCGGGACTAGCGGCCCCTACGAGCAGTACTTC.

The chain carries TRBV10-3 and TRBJ2-7; either TRBD1 or TRBD2 may fit D (5 bases each). Deletions cut 3 bases from V and 0 bases from J, with 9 bases between. Germline assignment: CDR1 ENHRY and CDR2 SYGVKD. CDR3 length: 14 residues. CDR3 in DNA: TGTGCCATCAGTGATATGGGGGACTCCTACGAGCAGTACTTC. Amino acid sequence: CAISDMGDSYEQYF.

Concerning this clonotype itself: A junction boundary mismatches the germline segment, possibly from a read error. The chain recombines TRBV4-3 with TRBJ2-1, with TRBD2 matching over 9 bases. CDR1 LGHNA and CDR2 YSLEER come from the germline V gene. This CDR3 has 15 amino acids. This CDR3 is CTSSLAGVSYNEQFF. The CDR3 nucleotides are TGCACCAGCAGCTTAGCGGGGGTCTCCTACAATGAGCAGTTCTTC.

The chain employs TRBV7-9 and TRBJ1-1; tentative D call: TRBD1 (6 bases). From germline, CDR1 is SEHNR and CDR2 FQNEAQ (reference sequence). Trimming removed 6 bases at V and 5 bases at J, with 13 bases between. The CDR3 runs 13 residues. The CDR3 DNA reads TGTGCCAGCAGATCTAAACAGGGAACTGAAGCTTTCTTT. This encodes CASRSKQGTEAFF.

The sample holds a few counts of this clonotype. This chain uses TRBV3-1 with TRBJ2-3; 12 bases fit TRBD2. CDR3 size: 17 residues. Germline trimming cut 4 bases from V and 5 bases from J; bases unmatched to any gene: 10. CDR1 is LGHDT, CDR2 YNNKEL, per germline (reference sequence). This CDR3 is CASSLWTSGAGLDTQYF. The DNA for the CDR3 is TGTGCCAGCAGCCTATGGACTAGCGGGGCCGGTTTAGATACGCAGTATTTT.

This clonotype appeared once. The junction departs from the called germline gene at one end, perhaps through a read error. The chain combines TRBV6-2 or TRBV6-3 with TRBJ2-1, with D possibly matching TRBD2 (6 bases). The CDR3 runs 15 residues. Germline-derived CDR1 and CDR2 are MNHEY and SVGEGT. The CDR3 region has the DNA TGTGTCAGCAGTTACGACGGGGGAACCCTCAATGAGCAGTTCTTC. Translated: CVSSYDGGTLNEQFF.

The chain carries TRBV2 and TRBJ1-4; D not certain. Germline V lookup: CDR1 SNHLY, CDR2 FYNNEI. With 11 bases removed from V and 0 bases from J, the gap between germline ends came to 10 bases. The CDR3 is 13 amino acids. CDR3 sequence reads: CAGVGATNEKLFF. CDR3 nucleotide sequence: TGTGCCGGGGTCGGTGCAACTAATGAAAAACTGTTTTTT. Full variable domain (rest looked up from reference TRBV2 and TRBJ1-4): EPEVTQTPSHQVTQMGQEVILRCVPISNHLYFYWYRQILGQKVEFLVSFYNNEISEKSEIFDDQFSVERPDGSNFTLKIRSTKLEDSAMYFCAGVGATNEKLFFGSGTQLSVL.

There are many counts of this clonotype. The V gene is TRBV4-1, the J gene TRBJ1-2, with D perhaps TRBD1 (6 bases). Trimming stripped 1 base from V and 4 bases from J, with 13 bases between. The CDR3 consists of 15 residues. Germline lookup yields CDR1 MGHRA and CDR2 YSYEKL. The CDR3 here is CASSQGQGRGYGYTF. In DNA form, the CDR3 reads TGCGCCAGCAGCCAAGGCCAGGGGAGGGGCTATGGCTACACCTTC.

This clonotype turned up a few times. The rearrangement links TRBV6-6 to TRBJ1-6, with a weak D call TRBD1 (5 bases). Germline-derived CDR1 and CDR2 are MNHNY and SVGAGI (reference sequence). This CDR3 contains 15 residues. Trimming took 4 bases from V and 9 from J, leaving 16 bases between them. The CDR3 region has the DNA TGTGCCAGCAGTTTAGAGACGGGACGCCTTTCACCCCTCCACTTT. Protein: CASSLETGRLSPLHF.

The chain couples TRBV20-1 to TRBJ2-2, with 9 bases that match TRBD2. Looked up from germline, CDR1 is DFQATT and CDR2 is SNEGSKA (reference sequence). The CDR3 runs to 16 residues. J gave up 0 bases and V 1 base, and 3 bases lay outside the gene matches. Here the CDR3 reads CSARGRLAANTGELFF. Written as DNA, the CDR3 is TGCAGTGCTAGAGGTAGACTAGCGGCGAACACCGGGGAGCTGTTTTTT.

This clonotype was seen a handful of times. The chain recombines TRBV11-2 with TRBJ2-1; 10 nucleotides align to TRBD2. CDR1 SGHAT and CDR2 FQNNGV come from the germline V gene. The CDR3 covers 16 residues. The trim removed 6 bases at V and 8 bases at J, leaving 13 bases unmatched. Written as DNA, the CDR3 is TGTGCCAGCAGTTCTTCTTTGCTAGCGGGGGCACATGAGCAGTTCTTC. Its protein is CASSSSLLAGAHEQFF.

J is TRBJ2-1 and V is TRBV4-1, with 11 bases that match TRBD2. J gave up 7 bases and V 7 bases, and 9 bases lay outside the gene matches. There are 15 residues in the CDR3. Germline V gives CDR1 MGHRA, CDR2 YSYEKL. CDR3 sequence (DNA): TGCGCCAGCAAAATAGGGTCTAGCGGGAGGAATGAGCAGTTCTTC. It specifies CASKIGSSGRNEQFF.

To note about this clonotype: A junction end diverges from the germline sequence, so it may reflect a read error. The chain is built from TRBV30 and TRBJ1-2; 8 bases agree with TRBD1. The CDR3 extends over 14 amino acids. Germline-derived CDR1 and CDR2 are GTSNPN and SVGIG (reference sequence). The CDR3 is CAWSVGTGGYGSTF. Written as DNA, the CDR3 is TGTGCCTGGAGTGTAGGGACAGGCGGCTATGGCTCCACCTTC.

Written as DNA, the CDR3 is TGCAGTGCTAGAGGCTACAGGGGGGCTCAGCCCCAGCATTTT. It is translated as CSARGYRGAQPQHF. V and J are TRBV20-1 and TRBJ1-5; the match to TRBD1 covers 8 bases. Germline V gene lookup returns CDR1 DFQATT and CDR2 SNEGSKA (reference sequence). This CDR3 is 14 amino acids long. V lost 1 base, J lost 6 bases, and 5 bases stayed unmatched.

This clonotype was seen a handful of times. The chain combines TRBV6-5 with TRBJ2-7; tentatively, D is TRBD2 (5 bases). Looked up from germline, CDR1 is MNHEY and CDR2 is SVGAGI. With 6 bases removed from V and 1 base from J, the gap between germline ends came to 13 bases. The CDR3 contains 14 residues. The CDR3 coding sequence is TGTGCCAGCAGACCCGGAGGCAAGTCCTACGAGCAGTACTTC. Its protein is CASRPGGKSYEQYF.

The V and J genes are TRBV4-3 and TRBJ2-3; D remains unclear. Germline V gives CDR1 LGHNA, CDR2 YSLEER. Between the trimmed V and J ends, which lost 1 base and 1 base, there was a span of 12 bases. There are 16 residues in the CDR3. The CDR3 DNA reads TGCGCCAGCAGCCAAGGCCCTTCATCGGGCACAGATACGCAGTATTTT. Translating it yields CASSQGPSSGTDTQYF.

V is TRBV9 and J is TRBJ1-2; TRBD1 matches at 7 bases. CDR3 length: 14 residues. V trimming: 5 bases; J trimming: 0 bases; junction bases outside the gene matches: 4. CDR1 is SGDLS, CDR2 YYNGEE, per germline. The CDR3 sequence: CASSEGASNYGYTF. The CDR3 DNA is TGTGCCAGCAGTGAGGGGGCGTCTAACTATGGCTACACCTTC.

This clonotype has only a few counts. V gene TRBV27 combines with J gene TRBJ1-1, with a possible D match to TRBD1 (5 bases). The CDR3 runs to 14 residues. Germline loops: CDR1 MNHEY, CDR2 SMNVEV (reference sequence). V was shortened by 6 bases and J by 1 base, with 12 bases between the two germline ends. In nucleotides, the CDR3 is TGTGCCAGCAGGCCCAGGGCGGCGAACACTGAAGCTTTCTTT. The encoded protein is CASRPRAANTEAFF.

The gene calls are TRBV6-6 and TRBJ2-2, with TRBD2 as a possible D gene (7 bases). Trimming left V 2 bases short and J 4 bases short, with 11 bases between. The CDR3 contains 15 residues. The germline V gene has CDR1 MNHNY and CDR2 SVGAGI (reference sequence). The CDR3 reads CASSYAGARTGELFF. Here the CDR3 DNA reads TGTGCCAGCAGTTACGCGGGGGCCCGCACCGGGGAGCTGTTTTTT.

This clonotype was detected ten times or more. The chain joins TRBV28 to TRBJ2-6; D gene ambiguous. Trimming pared 6 bases from V and 0 bases from J, leaving 3 bases between. The germline gives CDR1 MDHEN, CDR2 SYDVKM. The CDR3 consists of 13 residues. The CDR3, as DNA: TGTGCCAGCAGGCTCTCTGGGGCCAACGTCCTGACTTTC. Encoded protein: CASRLSGANVLTF.

This clonotype was recorded a few times. The chain employs TRBV14 and TRBJ1-2; a weak D match, TRBD1 (6 bases). CDR1 SGHDN and CDR2 FVKESK come from the germline V gene. The V end lost 5 bases, the J end lost 7 bases, and 11 bases lay between the germline ends. The CDR3 runs 12 residues. DNA for the CDR3: TGTGCCAGCAGCTCCGGGACACGTGGCTACACCTTC. Translation gives CASSSGTRGYTF. Looking up the rest from reference TRBV14 and TRBJ1-2 gives the full variable domain: EAGVTQFPSHSVIEKGQTVTLRCDPISGHDNLYWYRRVMGKEIKFLLHFVKESKQDESGMPNNRFLAERTGGTYSTLKVQPAELEDSGVYFCASSSGTRGYTFGSGTRLTVV.